These 2 T cell receptor beta chains originate from one sample sequenced in a study of blood T cell repertoires in COVID-19. TCRdb's copy holds only in-frame clones and misses some; the assay was immunoSEQ multiplex PCR. This table has roughly 340,000 clones, around 87% appearing once. Specimen: PBMCs or T cells enriched from blood (not recorded which). These receptors were taken from a man aged 35 to 55 in a cohort exposed to, infected with or recovered from COVID-19 (not recorded which).

The V gene is TRBV7-9, the J gene TRBJ2-5; TRBD1 is a possible D gene (5 bases). The germline V gene encodes CDR1 SEHNR and CDR2 FQNEAQ (reference sequence). Trimming took off 6 bases at V and 3 bases at J, with 11 bases between the two ends. CDR3 length equals 13 residues. For the CDR3, the DNA is TGTGCCAGCAGTGTGTGGGGCGAAGAGACCCAGTACTTC. Its protein is CASSVWGEETQYF.

This clone has a single count. The V and J genes are TRBV6-4 and TRBJ1-5, with D tentatively TRBD1 (6 bases). Looked up from germline, CDR1 is MRHNA and CDR2 is SNTAGT. The ends were cut back, 6 bases at V and 6 bases at J, with 12 bases in the middle. This CDR3 spans 13 amino acids. As DNA, the CDR3 is TGTGCCAGCAGCCAACAGGGTGGTCAGCCCCAGCATTTT. This codes for CASSQQGGQPQHF.